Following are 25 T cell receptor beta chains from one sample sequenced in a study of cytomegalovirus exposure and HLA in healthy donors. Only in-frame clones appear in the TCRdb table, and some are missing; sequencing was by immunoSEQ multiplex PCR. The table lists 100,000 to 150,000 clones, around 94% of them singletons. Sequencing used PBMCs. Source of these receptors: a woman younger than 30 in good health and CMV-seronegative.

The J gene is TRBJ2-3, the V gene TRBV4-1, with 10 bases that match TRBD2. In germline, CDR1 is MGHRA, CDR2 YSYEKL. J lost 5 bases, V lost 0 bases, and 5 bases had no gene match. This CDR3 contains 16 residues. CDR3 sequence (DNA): TGCGCCAGCAGCCAAGAAATGGCTAGCGGGGGAGATACGCAGTATTTT. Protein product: CASSQEMASGGDTQYF.

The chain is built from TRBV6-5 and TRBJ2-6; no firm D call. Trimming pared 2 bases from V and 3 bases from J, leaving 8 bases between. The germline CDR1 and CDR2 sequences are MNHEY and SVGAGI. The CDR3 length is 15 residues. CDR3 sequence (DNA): TGTGCCAGCAGTTACATCACCGGTGGGGCCAACGTCCTGACTTTC. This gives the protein CASSYITGGANVLTF.

The CDR3 DNA reads TGTGCCAGCAGCGCCGCGCTCTATGGCTACACCTTC. It translates to CASSAALYGYTF. J is TRBJ1-2 and V is TRBV9; no clear D. Germline V gene lookup returns CDR1 SGDLS and CDR2 YYNGEE. CDR3 length: 12 amino acids. V lost 3 bases to trimming and J lost 4 bases, with 7 bases between them.

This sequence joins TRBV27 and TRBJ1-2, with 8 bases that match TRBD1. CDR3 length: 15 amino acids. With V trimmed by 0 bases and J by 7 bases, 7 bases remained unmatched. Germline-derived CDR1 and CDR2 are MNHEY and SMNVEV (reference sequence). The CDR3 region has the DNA TGTGCCAGCAGTTTATCGTCAGGGGGCGTGGGTGGCTACACCTTC. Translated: CASSLSSGGVGGYTF.

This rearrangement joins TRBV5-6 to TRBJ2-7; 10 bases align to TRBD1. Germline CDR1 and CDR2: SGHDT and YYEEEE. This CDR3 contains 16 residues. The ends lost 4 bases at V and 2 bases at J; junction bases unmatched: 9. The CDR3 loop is CASSATGGFGTYEQYF. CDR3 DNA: TGTGCCAGCAGCGCGACAGGGGGCTTTGGGACCTACGAGCAGTACTTC.

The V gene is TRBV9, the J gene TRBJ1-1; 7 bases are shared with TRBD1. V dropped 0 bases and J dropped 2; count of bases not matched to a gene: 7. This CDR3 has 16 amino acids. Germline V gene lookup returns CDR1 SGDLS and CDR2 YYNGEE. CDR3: CASSVAAGTANTEAFF. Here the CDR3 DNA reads TGTGCCAGCAGCGTAGCAGCCGGGACAGCTAACACTGAAGCTTTCTTT.

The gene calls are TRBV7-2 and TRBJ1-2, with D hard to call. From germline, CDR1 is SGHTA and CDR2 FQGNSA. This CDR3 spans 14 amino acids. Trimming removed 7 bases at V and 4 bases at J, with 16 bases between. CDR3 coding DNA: TGTGCCAGCAAAACAAATGTCGGGTCCTATGGCTACACCTTC. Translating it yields CASKTNVGSYGYTF.

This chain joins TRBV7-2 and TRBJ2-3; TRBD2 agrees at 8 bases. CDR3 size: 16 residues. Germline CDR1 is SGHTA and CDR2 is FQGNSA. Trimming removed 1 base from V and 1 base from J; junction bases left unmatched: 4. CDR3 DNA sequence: TGTGCCAGCAGCTTAGTGTTCGGGGGGGGCACAGATACGCAGTATTTT. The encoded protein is CASSLVFGGGTDTQYF.

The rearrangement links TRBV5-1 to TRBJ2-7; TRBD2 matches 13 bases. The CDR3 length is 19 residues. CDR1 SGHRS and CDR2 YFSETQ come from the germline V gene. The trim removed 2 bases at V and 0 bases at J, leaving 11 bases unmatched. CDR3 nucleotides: TGCGCCAGCAGCTTCGCGGGACTAGCGGGGTTCGACCTCTCCTACGAGCAGTACTTC. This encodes CASSFAGLAGFDLSYEQYF.

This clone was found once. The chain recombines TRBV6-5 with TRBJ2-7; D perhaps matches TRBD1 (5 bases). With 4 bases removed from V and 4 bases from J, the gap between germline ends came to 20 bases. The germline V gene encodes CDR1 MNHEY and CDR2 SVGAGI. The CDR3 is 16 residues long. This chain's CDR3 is CASSLTRGFFPYEQYF. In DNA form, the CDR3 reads TGTGCCAGCAGTTTAACAAGGGGTTTTTTCCCTTACGAGCAGTACTTC.

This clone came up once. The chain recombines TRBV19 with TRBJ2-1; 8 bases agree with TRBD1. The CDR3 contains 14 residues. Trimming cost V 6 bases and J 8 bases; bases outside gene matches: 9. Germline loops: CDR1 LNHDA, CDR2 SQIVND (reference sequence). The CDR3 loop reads CASRSGGAVDEQFF. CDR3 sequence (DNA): TGTGCCAGTAGATCAGGGGGCGCGGTAGATGAGCAGTTCTTC.

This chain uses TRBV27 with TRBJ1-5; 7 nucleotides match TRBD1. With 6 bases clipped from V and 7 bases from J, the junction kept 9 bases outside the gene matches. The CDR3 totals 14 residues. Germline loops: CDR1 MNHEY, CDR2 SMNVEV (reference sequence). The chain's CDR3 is CASRLGTAGQPQHF. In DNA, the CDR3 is TGTGCCAGCAGGTTAGGGACAGCTGGACAGCCCCAGCATTTT.

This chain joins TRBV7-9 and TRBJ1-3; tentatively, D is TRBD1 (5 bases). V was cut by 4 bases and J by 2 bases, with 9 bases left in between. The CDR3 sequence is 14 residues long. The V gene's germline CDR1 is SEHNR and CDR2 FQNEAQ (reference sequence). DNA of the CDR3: TGTGCCAGCAGCTCGACAGTAACTGGAAACACCATATATTTT. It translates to CASSSTVTGNTIYF.

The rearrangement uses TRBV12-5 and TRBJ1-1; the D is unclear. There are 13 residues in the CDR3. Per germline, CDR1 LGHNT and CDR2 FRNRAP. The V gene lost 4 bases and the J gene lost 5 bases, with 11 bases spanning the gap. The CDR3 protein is CASGWARETEAFF. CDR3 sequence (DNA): TGTGCTAGTGGTTGGGCCAGAGAGACTGAAGCTTTCTTT. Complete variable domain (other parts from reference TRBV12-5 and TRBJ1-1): DARVTQTPRHKVTEMGQEVTMRCQPILGHNTVFWYRQTMMQGLELLAYFRNRAPLDDSGMPKDRFSAEMPDATLATLKIQPSEPRDSAVYFCASGWARETEAFFGQGTRLTVV.

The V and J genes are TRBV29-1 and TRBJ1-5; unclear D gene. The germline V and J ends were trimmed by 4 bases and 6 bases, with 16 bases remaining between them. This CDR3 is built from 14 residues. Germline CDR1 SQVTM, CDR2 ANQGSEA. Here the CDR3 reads CSVVEASGGQPQHF. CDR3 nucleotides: TGCAGCGTTGTAGAGGCGTCGGGTGGTCAGCCCCAGCATTTT.

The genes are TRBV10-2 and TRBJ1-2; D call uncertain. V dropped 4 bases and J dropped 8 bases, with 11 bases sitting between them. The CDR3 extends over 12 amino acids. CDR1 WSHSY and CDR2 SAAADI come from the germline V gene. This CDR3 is CASSVREGGYTF. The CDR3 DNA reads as TGCGCCAGCAGTGTACGGGAAGGAGGCTACACCTTC.

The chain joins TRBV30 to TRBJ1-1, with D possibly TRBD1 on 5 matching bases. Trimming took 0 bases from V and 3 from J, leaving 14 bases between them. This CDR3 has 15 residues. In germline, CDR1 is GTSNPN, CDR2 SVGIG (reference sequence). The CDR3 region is CAWSVKGARDTEAFF. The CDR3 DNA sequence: TGTGCCTGGAGTGTAAAAGGGGCAAGGGACACTGAAGCTTTCTTT.

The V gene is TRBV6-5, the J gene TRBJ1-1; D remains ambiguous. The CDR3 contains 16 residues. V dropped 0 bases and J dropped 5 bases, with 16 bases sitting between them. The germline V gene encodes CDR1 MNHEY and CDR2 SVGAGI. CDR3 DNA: TGTGCCAGCAGTTACTCGGGCTATCTTTTTGGGACTGAAGCTTTCTTT. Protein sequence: CASSYSGYLFGTEAFF.

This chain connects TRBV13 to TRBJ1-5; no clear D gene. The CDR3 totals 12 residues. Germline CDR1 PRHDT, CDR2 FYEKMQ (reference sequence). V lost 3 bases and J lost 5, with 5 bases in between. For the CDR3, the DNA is TGTGCCAGCAGCTTTCAGGATCAGCCCCAGCATTTT. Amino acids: CASSFQDQPQHF.

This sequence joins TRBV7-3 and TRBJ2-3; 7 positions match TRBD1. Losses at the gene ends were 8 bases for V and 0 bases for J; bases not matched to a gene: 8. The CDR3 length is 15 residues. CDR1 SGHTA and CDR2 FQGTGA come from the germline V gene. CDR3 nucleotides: TGTGCCAGCGGGAAAGGGGGCTCTAGCACAGATACGCAGTATTTT. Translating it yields CASGKGGSSTDTQYF.

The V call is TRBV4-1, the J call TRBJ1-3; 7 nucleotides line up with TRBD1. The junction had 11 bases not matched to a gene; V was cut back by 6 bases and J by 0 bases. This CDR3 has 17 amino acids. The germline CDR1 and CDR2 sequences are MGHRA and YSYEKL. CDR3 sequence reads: CASSRQGLALSGNTIYF. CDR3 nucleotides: TGCGCCAGCAGTCGACAGGGACTGGCCCTCTCTGGAAACACCATATATTTT.

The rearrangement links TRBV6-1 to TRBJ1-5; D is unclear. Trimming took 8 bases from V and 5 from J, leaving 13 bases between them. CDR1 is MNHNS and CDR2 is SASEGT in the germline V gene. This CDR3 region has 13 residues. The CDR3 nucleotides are TGTGCCAGCGCACCGGAGGGAGATCAGCCCCAGCATTTT. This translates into CASAPEGDQPQHF.

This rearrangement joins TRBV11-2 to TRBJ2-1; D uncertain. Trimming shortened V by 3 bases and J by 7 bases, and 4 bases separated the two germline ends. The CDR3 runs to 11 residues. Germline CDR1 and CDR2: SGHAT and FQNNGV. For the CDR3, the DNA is TGTGCCAGCAGCTTTTATAATGAGCAGTTCTTC. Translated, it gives CASSFYNEQFF. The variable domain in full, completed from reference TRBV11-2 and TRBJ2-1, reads EAGVAQSPRYKIIEKRQSVAFWCNPISGHATLYWYQQILGQGPKLLIQFQNNGVVDDSQLPKDRFSAERLKGVDSTLKIQPAKLEDSAVYLCASSFYNEQFFGPGTRLTVL.

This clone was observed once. The CDR3, as DNA: TGTGCCTGGAGTGTTTGGCACAGGCAAGAGACCCAGTACTTC. This encodes CAWSVWHRQETQYF. The chain employs TRBV30 and TRBJ2-5; tentative D call: TRBD1 (5 bases). V was trimmed by 0 bases and J by 2 bases, leaving 10 bases between them. Germline V gene sequence: CDR1 GTSNPN, CDR2 SVGIG (reference sequence). This CDR3 has 14 residues.

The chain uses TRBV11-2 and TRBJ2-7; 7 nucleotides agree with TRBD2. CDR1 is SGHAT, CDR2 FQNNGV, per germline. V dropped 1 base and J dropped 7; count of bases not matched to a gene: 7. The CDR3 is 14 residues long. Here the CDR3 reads CASSLVAGVWEQYF. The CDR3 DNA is TGTGCCAGCAGCTTAGTGGCGGGAGTCTGGGAGCAGTACTTC.